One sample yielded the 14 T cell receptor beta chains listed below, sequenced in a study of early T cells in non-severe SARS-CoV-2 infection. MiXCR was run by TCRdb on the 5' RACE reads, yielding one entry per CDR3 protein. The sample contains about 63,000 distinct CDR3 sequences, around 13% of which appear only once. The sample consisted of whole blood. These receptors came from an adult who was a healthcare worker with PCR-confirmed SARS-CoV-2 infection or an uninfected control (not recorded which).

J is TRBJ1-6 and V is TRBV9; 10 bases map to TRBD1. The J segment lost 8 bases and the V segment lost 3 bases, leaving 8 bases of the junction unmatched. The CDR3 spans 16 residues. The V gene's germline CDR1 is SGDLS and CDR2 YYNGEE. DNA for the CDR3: TGTGCCAGCAGCGCGACCCTGGGACAGGGGTATTCACCCCTCCACTTT. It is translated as CASSATLGQGYSPLHF.

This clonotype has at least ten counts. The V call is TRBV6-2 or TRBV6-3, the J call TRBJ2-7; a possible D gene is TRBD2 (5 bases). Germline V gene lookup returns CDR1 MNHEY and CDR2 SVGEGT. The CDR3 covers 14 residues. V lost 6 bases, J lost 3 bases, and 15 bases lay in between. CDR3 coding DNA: TGTGCCAGCAGGCGGGTCGGGTCGCTCTACGAGCAGTACTTC. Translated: CASRRVGSLYEQYF.

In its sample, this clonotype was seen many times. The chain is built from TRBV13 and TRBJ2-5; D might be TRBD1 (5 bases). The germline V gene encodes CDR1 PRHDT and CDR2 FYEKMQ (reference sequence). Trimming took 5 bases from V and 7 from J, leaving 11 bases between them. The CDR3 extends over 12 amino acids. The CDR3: CASSAGHGTQYF. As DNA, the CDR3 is TGTGCCAGCAGCGCAGGGCATGGGACCCAGTACTTC.

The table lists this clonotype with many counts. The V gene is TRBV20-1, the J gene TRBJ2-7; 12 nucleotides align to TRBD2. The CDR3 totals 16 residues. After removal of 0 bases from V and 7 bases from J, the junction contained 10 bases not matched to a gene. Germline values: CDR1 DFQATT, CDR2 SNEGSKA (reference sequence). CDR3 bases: TGCAGTGCTAGAGATCCCACTAGCGGGGGGCCTGAGGAGCAGTACTTC. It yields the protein CSARDPTSGGPEEQYF.

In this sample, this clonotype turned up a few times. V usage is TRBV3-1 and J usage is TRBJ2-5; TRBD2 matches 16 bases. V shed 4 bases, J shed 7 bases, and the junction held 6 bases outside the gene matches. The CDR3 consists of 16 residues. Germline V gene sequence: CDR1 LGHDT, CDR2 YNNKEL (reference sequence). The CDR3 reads CASSRGTSGGAGTQYF. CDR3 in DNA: TGTGCCAGCAGCCGCGGGACTAGCGGGGGGGCAGGGACCCAGTACTTC.

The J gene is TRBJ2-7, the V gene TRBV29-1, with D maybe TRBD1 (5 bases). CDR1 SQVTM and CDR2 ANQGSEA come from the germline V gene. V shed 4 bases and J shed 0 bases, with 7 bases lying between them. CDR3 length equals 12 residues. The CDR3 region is CSVGDSSYEQYF. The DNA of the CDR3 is TGCAGCGTTGGAGACAGCTCCTACGAGCAGTACTTC.

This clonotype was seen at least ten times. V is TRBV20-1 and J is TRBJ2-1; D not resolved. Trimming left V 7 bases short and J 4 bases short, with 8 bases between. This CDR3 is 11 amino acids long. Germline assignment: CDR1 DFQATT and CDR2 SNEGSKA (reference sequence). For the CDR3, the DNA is TGCAGTGTAGCTGGTTACAATGAGCAGTTCTTC. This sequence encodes CSVAGYNEQFF.

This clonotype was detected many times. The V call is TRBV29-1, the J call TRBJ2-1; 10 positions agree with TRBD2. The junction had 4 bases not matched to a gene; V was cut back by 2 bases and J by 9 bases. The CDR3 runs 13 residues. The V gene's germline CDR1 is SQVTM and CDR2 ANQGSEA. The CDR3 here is CSVETLAGVEQFF. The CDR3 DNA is TGCAGCGTTGAAACGCTAGCGGGGGTTGAGCAGTTCTTC.

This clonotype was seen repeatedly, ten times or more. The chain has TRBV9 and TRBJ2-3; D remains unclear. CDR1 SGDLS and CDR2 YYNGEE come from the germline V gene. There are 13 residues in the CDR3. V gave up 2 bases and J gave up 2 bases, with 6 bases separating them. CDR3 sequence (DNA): TGTGCCAGCAGCGTCCTGATCACAGATACGCAGTATTTT. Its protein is CASSVLITDTQYF.

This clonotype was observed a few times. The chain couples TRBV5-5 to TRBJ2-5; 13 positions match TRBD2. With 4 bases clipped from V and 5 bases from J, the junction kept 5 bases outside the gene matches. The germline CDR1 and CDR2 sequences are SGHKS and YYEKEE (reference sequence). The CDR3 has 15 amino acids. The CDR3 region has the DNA TGTGCCAGCAGCACACTAGCGGGGGGGCCGGAGACCCAGTACTTC. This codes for CASSTLAGGPETQYF.

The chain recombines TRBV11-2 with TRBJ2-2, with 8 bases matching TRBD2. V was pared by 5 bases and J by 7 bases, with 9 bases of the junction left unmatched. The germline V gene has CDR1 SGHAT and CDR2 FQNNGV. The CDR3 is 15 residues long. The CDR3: CASSAQAGASGELFF. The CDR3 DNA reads TGTGCCAGCAGCGCCCAAGCGGGGGCGAGCGGGGAGCTGTTTTTT.

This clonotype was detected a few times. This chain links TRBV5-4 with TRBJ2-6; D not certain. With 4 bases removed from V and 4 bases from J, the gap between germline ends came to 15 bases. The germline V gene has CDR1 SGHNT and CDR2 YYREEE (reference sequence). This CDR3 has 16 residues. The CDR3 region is CASSLKPPQGANVLTF. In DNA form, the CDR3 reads TGTGCCAGCAGCCTTAAGCCTCCTCAGGGGGCCAACGTCCTGACTTTC.

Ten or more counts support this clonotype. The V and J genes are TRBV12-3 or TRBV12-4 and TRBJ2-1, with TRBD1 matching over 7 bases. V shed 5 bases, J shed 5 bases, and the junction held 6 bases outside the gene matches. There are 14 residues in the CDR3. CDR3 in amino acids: CASSALTGNNEQFF. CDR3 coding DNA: TGTGCCAGCAGTGCCCTGACAGGGAACAATGAGCAGTTCTTC.

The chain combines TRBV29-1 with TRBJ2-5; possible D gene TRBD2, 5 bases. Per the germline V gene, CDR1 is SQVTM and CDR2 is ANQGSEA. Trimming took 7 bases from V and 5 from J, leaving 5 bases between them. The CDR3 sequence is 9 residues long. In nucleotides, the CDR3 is TGCAGCGCGGGGGAGACCCAGTACTTC. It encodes CSAGETQYF.